The present TCR beta chain was sequenced within a study of monozygotic twins with inflammatory bowel disease. This CDR3 contains 11 residues. Germline V gene sequence: CDR1 SGHRS, CDR2 YFSETQ. One entry per CDR3 protein, without DNA, is what TCRdb gives after re-calling the 5' RACE reads. Its listing shows some 330,000 distinct CDR3 sequences. The receptor was derived from a human donor with ulcerative colitis or Crohn's disease, or a healthy co-twin of an affected twin (not recorded which). Material for sequencing was blood. J is TRBJ2-1 and V is TRBV5-1; the TRBD2 assignment by TCRdb is unverifiable without DNA. The CDR3 protein is CATKRQNEQFF.